The sequence of this T cell receptor (beta chain) was determined in a study of blood T cells in healthy people across ages (dated by TCRdb to between 2015 and 2017). For the wider study: In model experiments, template switching captured roughly one uniquely barcoded TCR beta cDNA molecule for every two T cells. Using deep sequencing normalized with unique cDNA molecular identifiers, the study measured how TCR beta repertoire diversity changes with age. Donors of different ages were randomly distributed across sequencing lanes to avoid experimental bias. Four age groups were formed from the donors: young (average roughly 15 years), middle-aged (approximately 41), aged (approximately 60) and long-lived (around 82). Using the same blood draw, the study looked at two additional independent replicas of 1 million unique cDNA reads for two donors, one aged 18 to 30 and the other aged 80 or older.

Donors were a few dozen systemically healthy Caucasian individuals from Russia aged roughly 6 to 95 years. Roughly 9 milliliters of peripheral blood were drawn from each donor into EDTA-treated Vacutainer tubes. Ficoll-Paque density-gradient centrifugation was used to isolate PBMCs, with at least 6.5 million per sample. Trizol reagent was used to extract total RNA from the PBMCs, yielding at least 5.5 micrograms per sample. For every donor, an aliquot of PBMCs went through flow cytometry to measure the percentages of naive CD45RAhigh/CD27high T cells. As encoded in the germline V gene, CDR1 is MNHEY while CDR2 is SVGEGT. Its CDR3 holds 15 amino acids, cysteine through phenylalanine. Only CDR3 DNA remains: 45 bases, in frame from the first base. The germline V end is reduced by 5 bases and the J end by 4 bases; junction bases left unmatched: 8. The method was 5' RACE. Sequencing instrument: Illumina HiSeq 2500. A second PCR of roughly 6 to 12 cycles was run with a J-beta primer mix and a sample-barcoded 5' primer. Each TCR beta cDNA molecule received a unique molecular identifier from a template-switch 5' adaptor carrying 12 random nucleotides. Each sample yielded at least 2.5 million CDR3-containing paired-end reads. First-strand cDNA synthesis was performed from all RNA using the Mint cDNA synthesis kit, with priming by a TRBC-specific oligonucleotide. All cDNA was treated with uracil-DNA glycosylase and then went through a first 18-cycle PCR with the universal primers M1SS and BC2_uni_R. The published analysis was carried out like this. For normalization, 1 million high-quality reads were randomly selected from each sample, with every read carrying a distinct molecular identifier. Reads sharing molecular identifiers were discarded rather than binned into consensus sequences. MiTCR, run with a Q25 quality threshold and the strictest error-elimination algorithm, handled CDR3 identification, clonotype clustering and error correction. A nonparametric unseen species model with Euler transformation was used to estimate a lower bound on total TCR beta diversity. TCRdb reanalyzed the raw reads on its own, using fastp at Q25 for trimming and MiXCR for clone calling, and kept in-frame beta chains. For every CDR3 protein sequence, its rows merge into one entry that carries the most common genes and DNA. For this entry, the V and J calls and clone size follow TCRdb and not the study's own pipeline. For this sample there are roughly 800,000 distinct CDR3 sequences; 58% appear just once. The ten largest clones take up about 20% of the sample.

Concerning this clonotype: It has no known antigen specificity. Nothing much larger sits one base from this clone, and base qualities are not available.

Results the study describes overall, beyond this receptor: Observed TCR beta diversity per million T cells fell roughly linearly with age, and a significant reduction was already apparent by age around 36. The CMV infection status of donors was not known, potentially confounding age-related changes in expanded clonotypes. Observed TCR beta diversity correlated strongly with the percentage of naive T cells measured by flow cytometry. Estimates of total diversity based on one million sequenced T cells were regarded as lower bounds and as underestimates. Compared with the aged group, the long-lived group had more naive CD4+ T cells, fewer expanded clones and increased TCR diversity, a pattern suggesting age selection. Conclusive comparison of naive and antigen-experienced compartments was prevented by the profiling of bulk unsorted PBMCs.

The chain couples TRBV6-2 or TRBV6-3 to TRBJ2-7; the junction holds 10 bases that match TRBD1. The TCR originated in a man aged 25-45 years in good health. Specimen: blood. The DNA is TGTGCCAGCAGTAACCGGGACAGGGGTCGGTACGAGCAGTACTTC. Translated, it reads CASSNRDRGRYEQYF.